The present TCR beta chain was sequenced within a study of blood T cell repertoires in COVID-19. On the study more broadly: COVID-19 samples from acute and convalescent phases originated in the United States, Italy and Spain. PBMCs, B-cell-depleted T cells, or T cells provided the cDNA or gDNA that made up the material.

Germline V gives CDR1 SGHRS, CDR2 YFSETQ. Trimming took 3 bases from V and 5 from J, leaving 14 bases between them. The CDR3 loop spans 14 amino acids. In the original processing: Reference gene primers were amplified, and this amplification served to estimate nucleated cell counts. Clones were read by immunoSEQ multiplex PCR, and TCRdb kept only the in-frame ones, dropping some. V, J and clone size are taken as reported in that table, and D and trimming were inferred from the DNA itself. The sample lists under 200,000 clones, roughly 80% occurring once. The chain joins TRBV5-1 to TRBJ1-1; D not certain. The origin of this receptor is a man aged 25-40 years with active or convalescent COVID-19. Sample: peripheral blood. CDR3 bases: TGCGCCAGCAGCTCCTCAGGTTGGAATACTGAAGCTTTCTTT. Translation: CASSSSGWNTEAFF.